These 27 T cell receptor beta chains share one sample of origin, sequenced in a study of CXCR3-negative and CXCR3-positive naive CD8 T cells. Each TRB cDNA library was prepared by 5' RACE (with UMI labels). TCRdb re-called the 5' RACE reads and catalogs CDR3 proteins one per entry, DNA excluded. In all, the sample yields under 9,500 distinct CDR3 sequences. The specimen was naive CXCR3- CD8+ T cells from blood. Subset defined: CD45RO-CCR7+CD27+CD95- naive CD8+ T cells lacking CXCR3 (TNR3-). The receptor source for this set is a human donor in good health. Some clones in this sample may be carry-over from other donors' samples.

CDR3 sequence reads: CASSLITDTQYF. V is TRBV11-2 and J is TRBJ2-3. CDR1 and CDR2 from the germline V gene are SGHAT and FQNNGV. The CDR3 has 12 residues.

The rearrangement uses TRBV12-3 or TRBV12-4 and TRBJ2-1. The CDR3 has 15 amino acids. The CDR3 here is CASSSSGSSYNEQFF.

The chain recombines TRBV29-1 with TRBJ2-7. This CDR3 has 13 residues. The germline CDR1 and CDR2 sequences are SQVTM and ANQGSEA. The CDR3 loop is CSAVGQDSYEQYF.

This clonotype is classed as medium-sized by frequency. The chain carries TRBV3-1 and TRBJ2-1; with no DNA, the TCRdb D assignment of TRBD2 cannot be verified. The CDR3 is made up of 17 amino acids. Germline V CDR1 and CDR2: LGHDT, YNNKEL (reference sequence). The CDR3 loop reads CASSFDAEGTFYNEQFF.

In terms of frequency, this clonotype is medium-sized. This chain connects TRBV29-1 to TRBJ2-2; TCRdb's D call, TRBD2, is unchecked because there is no DNA. Per the germline V gene, CDR1 is SQVTM and CDR2 is ANQGSEA. CDR3 length equals 20 residues. This chain's CDR3 is CSVNILDGTSGRKNTGELFF.

The chain is built from TRBV4-3 and TRBJ2-3; TCRdb selects TRBD2, and the lack of DNA leaves this call unchecked. This CDR3 comprises 14 residues. The germline V gene has CDR1 LGHNA and CDR2 YSLEER. CDR3 in amino acids: CASREERESDTQYF.

This chain uses TRBV11-2 with TRBJ2-7; the D call from TCRdb, TRBD1, cannot be confirmed without DNA. The CDR3 loop spans 15 amino acids. Germline loops: CDR1 SGHAT, CDR2 FQNNGV. CDR3 sequence: CASSLTGTANYEQYF.

Considering frequency, this clonotype is medium-sized. The V gene is TRBV29-1, the J gene TRBJ2-1; TCRdb's D call, TRBD2, is unchecked because there is no DNA. Looked up from germline, CDR1 is SQVTM and CDR2 is ANQGSEA. This CDR3 has 15 amino acids. This CDR3 is CSVEDSGLAGYEQFF.

The chain is built from TRBV7-8 and TRBJ1-1. Germline CDR1 and CDR2: SGHVS and FQNEAQ. CDR3 length: 12 residues. CDR3 region: CASSSDGYEAFF.

By frequency, this clonotype registers medium-sized. This sequence joins TRBV7-8 and TRBJ2-1; the D gene TCRdb calls, TRBD2, cannot be checked with no DNA. The CDR3 contains 16 residues. CDR1 is SGHVS and CDR2 is FQNEAQ in the germline V gene. The CDR3 sequence is CASSGSLAGDYNEQFF.

In terms of frequency, this clonotype is medium-sized. The chain is built from TRBV15 and TRBJ2-5; TCRdb's assignment of TRBD1 cannot be checked, as there is no DNA. The CDR3 covers 14 residues. CDR1 LNHNV and CDR2 YYDKDF come from the germline V gene (reference sequence). CDR3 residues: CATSREAGMETQYF.

This clonotype is identified as medium-sized from frequency. This rearrangement joins TRBV5-1 to TRBJ2-7; TCRdb's D call of TRBD1 is untestable without DNA. Germline V CDR1 and CDR2: SGHRS, YFSETQ. This CDR3 has 16 residues. CDR3 sequence reads: CASSLEGQGTTYEQYF. The full variable domain, in which reference TRBV5-1 and TRBJ2-7 provide the parts outside the CDR3, is KAGVTQTPRYLIKTRGQQVTLSCSPISGHRSVSWYQQTPGQGLQFLFEYFSETQRNKGNFPGRFSGRQFSNSRSEMNVSTLELGDSALYLCASSLEGQGTTYEQYFGPGTRLTVT.

This clonotype is identified as medium-sized from frequency. The chain is built from TRBV7-8 and TRBJ2-3; TCRdb's D call, TRBD1, is unchecked because there is no DNA. The CDR3 contains 15 residues. Germline CDR1 reads SGHVS; CDR2 reads FQNEAQ. The CDR3 reads CASSKPTGSTDTQYF. The full variable domain, completed using reference TRBV7-8 and TRBJ2-3, is GAGVSQSPRYKVAKRGQDVALRCDPISGHVSLFWYQQALGQGPEFLTYFQNEAQLDKSGLPSDRFFAERPEGSVSTLKIQRTQQEDSAVYLCASSKPTGSTDTQYFGPGTRLTVL.

This chain uses TRBV28 with TRBJ2-3; TCRdb returns TRBD2, unconfirmable since there is no DNA. Germline CDR1 is MDHEN and CDR2 is SYDVKM. This CDR3 spans 18 amino acids. CDR3 sequence: CASSLIRTSPIRTDTQYF. The complete variable domain, with remaining parts taken from reference TRBV28 and TRBJ2-3, reads DVKVTQSSRYLVKRTGEKVFLECVQDMDHENMFWYRQDPGLGLRLIYFSYDVKMKEKGDIPEGYSVSREKKERFSLILESASTNQTSMYLCASSLIRTSPIRTDTQYFGPGTRLTVL.

In terms of frequency, this clonotype is medium-sized. The rearrangement joins TRBV29-1 to TRBJ2-1; TCRdb outputs TRBD1, but without DNA this stays unchecked. Per the germline V gene, CDR1 is SQVTM and CDR2 is ANQGSEA. The CDR3 contains 15 residues. The chain's CDR3 is CSVETGKNSYNEQFF.

CDR3: CASKQAGGADTQYF. The chain recombines TRBV6-4 with TRBJ2-3; TCRdb's D gene call, TRBD2, goes unchecked for lack of DNA. Germline V gene lookup returns CDR1 MRHNA and CDR2 SNTAGT. The CDR3 loop spans 14 amino acids.

According to its frequency, this clonotype is medium-sized (0.01 to 0.1%). V and J are TRBV6-5 and TRBJ2-1; TCRdb lists TRBD1, though no DNA is available to test this call. The CDR3 is 15 residues long. CDR1 and CDR2 from the germline V gene are MNHEY and SVGAGI. CDR3 region: CASSWGVEGRNEQFF.

Frequency places this clonotype as medium-sized. The CDR3 protein is CASSLEPGQGVYEQYF. The chain joins TRBV7-7 to TRBJ2-7; TCRdb names TRBD1, which stays unverified in the absence of DNA. The CDR3 extends over 16 amino acids. Germline V gene sequence: CDR1 SSHAT, CDR2 FNYEAQ (reference sequence).

This clonotype is identified as medium-sized (0.01 to 0.1%) from frequency. The chain recombines TRBV15 with TRBJ2-1; TCRdb selects TRBD2, and the lack of DNA leaves this call unchecked. The CDR3 covers 15 residues. Germline CDR1 LNHNV, CDR2 YYDKDF (reference sequence). The CDR3 region is CATSRTSGAWGEQFF.

Frequency places this clonotype as medium-sized (0.01 to 0.1%). The gene calls are TRBV10-1 and TRBJ1-2; the TCRdb call, TRBD1, lacks DNA for checking. This CDR3 has 12 amino acids. Germline-derived CDR1 and CDR2 are WNHNN and SYGVQD (reference sequence). CDR3 in amino acids: CARGQLIYGYTF.

The chain is built from TRBV9 and TRBJ2-1; the D call of TRBD1 rests on TCRdb alone, since no DNA is present to check it. Germline V gene data show CDR1 as SGDLS and CDR2 as YYNGEE. This CDR3 region has 17 residues. This CDR3 reads CASSKTWDALFYNEQFF.

The genes are TRBV4-1 and TRBJ1-1. Germline V CDR1 and CDR2: MGHRA, YSYEKL. This CDR3 has 12 residues. The CDR3 protein is CASKGTGVEAFF.

The gene calls are TRBV28 and TRBJ2-7. Germline values: CDR1 MDHEN, CDR2 SYDVKM. The CDR3 is made up of 15 amino acids. CDR3 sequence reads: CASRQENIVAYEQYF.

The genes are TRBV6-2 or TRBV6-3 and TRBJ2-2; TCRdb's D gene call, TRBD2, goes unchecked for lack of DNA. Germline values: CDR1 MNHEY, CDR2 SVGEGT. The CDR3 length is 18 residues. The CDR3 loop is CASSYSFSSGINTGELFF.

The chain has TRBV10-3 and TRBJ2-2; the D gene TCRdb calls, TRBD1, cannot be checked with no DNA. The CDR3 is made up of 15 amino acids. The germline V gene has CDR1 ENHRY and CDR2 SYGVKD. CDR3 amino acids: CAITGGTGGTGELFF.

The rearrangement uses TRBV2 and TRBJ2-1; lacking DNA, the TRBD2 call made by TCRdb goes unchecked. The V gene's germline CDR1 is SNHLY and CDR2 FYNNEI. The CDR3 runs to 16 residues. The CDR3 protein is CASSGENMGSYNEQFF.

According to its frequency, this clonotype is medium-sized (0.01 to 0.1%). The chain combines TRBV9 with TRBJ2-1. The CDR3 contains 12 residues. Germline CDR1 is SGDLS and CDR2 is YYNGEE. CDR3 region: CASSVGVNEQFF.